The subject of this entry is one T cell receptor (beta chain). Its antigen is unknown. This sample stems from a study of CD4+ T cells in melanoma. Study-level points and caveats: CD8+ T cell, macrophage and B cell function reportedly correlated with neoantigen-specific CD4+ T cells. Reportedly, melanoma neoantigen-specific CD4+ T cells showed varied differentiation states.

Sequenced by immunoSEQ multiplex PCR; TCRdb stores in-frame clones only, minus some. There are 9,500 to 12,000 clones in the sample; around 64% occur only once, and over 9% lies in the top ten. CDR1 and CDR2 (germline): SGHAT, FQDESV (reference sequence). This CDR3 has 17 amino acids. V was clipped by 4 bases and J by 5 bases; unmatched bases: 13. The sequenced sample consisted of cells from a culture (not recorded whether cultured in vitro). The source of this sequence is a human donor with melanoma. The chain couples TRBV11-1 to TRBJ2-2; 7 bases agree with TRBD1. Here the CDR3 reads CASSSRKGRGLTGELFF. The CDR3 nucleotides read TGTGCCAGCAGCTCCCGAAAGGGTAGGGGGCTAACCGGGGAGCTGTTTTTT.